Sequencing of this T cell receptor (beta chain) was carried out in a study of blood T cell repertoires in COVID-19. Study-wide context: Acute-phase and convalescent COVID-19 samples originated in the United States, Italy and Spain. The cDNA or gDNA used as material had been derived from T cells, B-cell-depleted T cells, or PBMCs.

Participant-given clinical history determined each cohort assignment. Cohort 3 recovery required two negative PCRs, clearance, or symptom resolution. On this clone: A read error may produce the germline difference seen at one junction end.

This table comes from immunoSEQ multiplex PCR, and its TCRdb copy is limited to in-frame clones, with some not included. The profile covers 150,000 or so clones, with approximately 86% appearing a single time and around 18% taken by the ten largest. Germline values: CDR1 MNHEY, CDR2 SVGAGI. This CDR3 has 13 residues. The sequencing input was PBMCs or T cells enriched from blood (not recorded which). This sequence was found in a man aged 55 to 70 who had recovered from COVID-19. The chain uses TRBV6-5 and TRBJ1-2; 9 bases are a match to TRBD1. The CDR3 here is CASSFGTGLYYTF. The CDR3 nucleotides are TGTGCCAGTAGTTTCGGGACAGGGTTGTACTACACCTTC.